Each of the 13 T cell receptor beta chains below was sequenced from the same sample in a study of cytomegalovirus exposure and HLA in healthy donors. The PCR was carried out with 60 Vbeta primers and 13 Jbeta primers. Data came from immunoSEQ multiplex PCR; TCRdb stores just in-frame clones and leaves some out. This sample has over 85,000 clones, with about 80% found just once. Sample: PBMCs. The receptors were gathered from a man aged 40-49 years in good health and CMV-seronegative.

The chain employs TRBV11-2 and TRBJ2-7; tentatively, D is TRBD1 (5 bases). CDR1 is SGHAT and CDR2 is FQNNGV in the germline V gene. The V end was cut by 5 bases, the J end by 5 bases, with 10 bases between. This CDR3 has 12 amino acids. This CDR3 reads CASSLTGDEQYF. The CDR3 DNA reads as TGTGCCAGCAGCCTCACAGGCGACGAGCAGTACTTC.

This clone was counted at least ten times. The chain employs TRBV28 and TRBJ2-7; 12 nucleotides align to TRBD2. The CDR3 is 18 residues long. V shed 3 bases, J shed 3 bases, and the junction held 12 bases outside the gene matches. Germline V lookup: CDR1 MDHEN, CDR2 SYDVKM. In nucleotides, the CDR3 is TGTGCCAGCAGTTTCGTAGGACTAGCGGGAAAGTCGGGCTACGAGCAGTACTTC. Encoded protein: CASSFVGLAGKSGYEQYF.

This clone was recorded a few times. The V and J genes are TRBV4-2 and TRBJ2-7, with D possibly matching TRBD2 (6 bases). From germline, CDR1 is LGHNA and CDR2 YNFKEQ. CDR3 size: 16 residues. Trimming took off 0 bases at V and 4 bases at J, with 16 bases between the two ends. CDR3 loop: CASSQEGTPQTYEQYF. The CDR3 DNA reads TGTGCCAGCAGCCAAGAGGGGACTCCACAGACGTACGAGCAGTACTTC.

DNA for the CDR3: TGTGCCAGCAGAGGGGGACAGGGGGACACTGAAGCTTTCTTT. Its translation: CASRGGQGDTEAFF. The chain couples TRBV2 to TRBJ1-1; TRBD1 agrees at 11 bases. Per germline, CDR1 SNHLY and CDR2 FYNNEI. CDR3 length: 14 amino acids. J gave up 3 bases and V 6 bases, and 3 bases lay outside the gene matches.

This clone turned up a few times. The V and J genes are TRBV14 and TRBJ1-6; TRBD1 agrees at 7 bases. This CDR3 has 13 residues. Germline assignment: CDR1 SGHDN and CDR2 FVKESK. Trimming at V came to 4 bases and at J to 11 bases, leaving 5 bases not matched to a gene. The CDR3 here is CASSPFRGAPLHF. The CDR3 DNA is TGTGCCAGCAGCCCGTTCAGGGGGGCACCCCTCCACTTT.

The V gene is TRBV4-1, the J gene TRBJ2-2; 9 bases align to TRBD1. The V segment lost 3 bases and the J segment 1 base; nucleotides outside the gene matches: 6. The CDR3 runs to 17 residues. Germline V gene data show CDR1 as MGHRA and CDR2 as YSYEKL. CDR3 nucleotide sequence: TGCGCCAGCAGCCAGCCGGACAGGGGTTTGAACACCGGGGAGCTGTTTTTT. It encodes CASSQPDRGLNTGELFF.

This clone showed up just once. The rearrangement uses TRBV15 and TRBJ2-7; the match to TRBD2 covers 9 bases. V was clipped by 3 bases and J by 7 bases; unmatched bases: 4. Germline lookup yields CDR1 LNHNV and CDR2 YYDKDF (reference sequence). This CDR3 has 13 amino acids. Here the CDR3 reads CATSRTSGKEQYF. The CDR3 region has the DNA TGTGCCACCAGCAGGACTAGCGGTAAAGAGCAGTACTTC.

The chain uses TRBV30 and TRBJ1-4; maybe TRBD1 (5 bases). The length of the CDR3 is 15 residues. Per germline, CDR1 GTSNPN and CDR2 SVGIG (reference sequence). V lost 0 bases and J 10 bases, leaving 18 bases between the germline ends. In DNA, the CDR3 is TGTGCCTGGAGTGTAATAAGCTCCAGCGGGGGAAAACTGTTTTTT. Translating it yields CAWSVISSSGGKLFF.

The chain employs TRBV28 and TRBJ2-7; tentative D call: TRBD2 (6 bases). V was trimmed by 3 bases and J by 9 bases, leaving 12 bases between them. This CDR3 has 12 residues. CDR1 and CDR2 from the germline V gene are MDHEN and SYDVKM. The CDR3 sequence is CASSFEWGGQYF. The CDR3 nucleotides read TGTGCCAGCAGTTTTGAATGGGGAGGGCAGTACTTC.

V is TRBV6-5 and J is TRBJ2-7; TRBD1 matches 10 bases. This CDR3 contains 14 residues. Germline CDR1 reads MNHEY; CDR2 reads SVGAGI. The ends lost 2 bases at V and 3 bases at J; junction bases unmatched: 1. CDR3 nucleotide sequence: TGTGCCAGCAGTTACGACAGGGGGCTCTACGAGCAGTACTTC. Amino acids: CASSYDRGLYEQYF.

CDR3 loop: CASSLGVIDNSPLHF. CDR3 nucleotides: TGTGCCAGCAGCCTAGGCGTAATTGATAATTCACCCCTCCACTTT. This sequence joins TRBV5-4 and TRBJ1-6; D ambiguous. The CDR3 covers 15 residues. The V end lost 4 bases, the J end lost 5 bases, and 13 bases lay between the germline ends. Germline lookup yields CDR1 SGHNT and CDR2 YYREEE (reference sequence).

The chain couples TRBV29-1 to TRBJ1-4, with a possible D match to TRBD1 (6 bases). The germline gives CDR1 SQVTM, CDR2 ANQGSEA. The CDR3 length is 14 residues. V gave up 7 bases and J gave up 0 bases, with 12 bases separating them. Here the CDR3 DNA reads TGCAGCGCCGAAGGGGGAGCAACTAATGAAAAACTGTTTTTT. Its translation: CSAEGGATNEKLFF.

This clone was seen a few times. The chain combines TRBV30 with TRBJ2-7; no reliable D call. V gave up 0 bases and J gave up 5 bases, with 5 bases separating them. This CDR3 is 11 amino acids long. In germline, CDR1 is GTSNPN, CDR2 SVGIG (reference sequence). The CDR3 is CAWSVLNEQYF. CDR3 bases: TGTGCCTGGAGTGTACTGAACGAGCAGTACTTC.